Listed below are T cell receptor beta chains from one sample, sequenced in a study of type 1 regulatory T cells. TCRdb fed the reads into MiXCR, producing one record per CDR3 protein. The sample holds approximately 100,000 distinct CDR3 sequences, around 30% seen once. The sequenced sample was CD4+ T cells, either the whole sample or a sorted fraction (not recorded which). Receptors were obtained from a human donor in good health. The CDR3 runs from the conserved cysteine through the conserved F or W. A D gene is named only where the DNA matches it firmly. The size field is filled for only some rows; it gives once, few, many or a size class.

clone size,J gene,V gene,D gene,CDR3 length,CDR3 protein,CDR3 DNA
.,TRBJ1-1,TRBV12-3/TRBV12-4,.,12,CASSFMPGEAFF,TGTGCCAGCAGTTTTATGCCGGGGGAAGCTTTCTTT
.,TRBJ2-1,TRBV12-3/TRBV12-4,.,14,CASSSSRGRHEQFF,TGTGCCAGCAGTTCGTCCCGAGGGCGCCACGAGCAGTTCTTC
.,TRBJ2-5,TRBV20-1,.,15,CSARDRGRACETQYF,TGCAGTGCTAGAGATCGCGGCAGGGCCTGTGAGACCCAGTACTTC
.,TRBJ2-7,TRBV20-1,.,14,CSAKEPDRGHEQYF,TGCAGTGCCAAGGAGCCGGACAGAGGACACGAGCAGTACTTC
once,TRBJ2-1,TRBV28,.,14,CASSHVTGYNEQFF,TGTGCCAGCAGCCACGTGACAGGATACAATGAGCAGTTCTTC
few,TRBJ2-3,TRBV5-5,.,14,CASSLVAATDTQYF,TGTGCCAGCAGCTTGGTGGCGGCCACAGATACGCAGTATTTT
.,TRBJ2-1,TRBV20-1,.,14,CSARFLAPYNEQFF,TGCAGTGCTAGATTTCTAGCACCATACAATGAGCAGTTCTTC
.,TRBJ2-3,TRBV11-2,.,13,CASSLDSTDTQYF,TGTGCCAGCAGCTTGGATAGCACAGATACGCAGTATTTT
.,TRBJ1-2,TRBV5-1,.,14,CASSFDLSPDGYTF,TGCGCCAGCAGCTTCGACCTTAGCCCAGATGGCTACACCTTC
once,TRBJ1-6,TRBV5-5,.,14,CASSLEGNVSPLHF,TGTGCCAGCAGCTTGGAGGGGAATGTTTCACCCCTCCACTTT
many,TRBJ2-1,TRBV12-5,TRBD1,13,CASGTGTRNEQFF,TGTGCTAGTGGGACAGGGACGAGGAATGAGCAGTTCTTC
.,TRBJ2-7,TRBV7-2,.,16,CASSLRIDSRFYEQYF,TGTGCCAGCAGCTTAAGAATAGACAGCCGCTTCTACGAGCAGTACTTC
.,TRBJ1-6,TRBV9,.,16,CASSASLHLFNSPLHF,TGTGCCAGCAGCGCCTCTTTACATCTTTTTAATTCACCCCTCCACTTT
.,TRBJ1-1,TRBV19,.,15,CASSILVGPNTEAFF,TGTGCCAGTAGTATTTTGGTGGGGCCGAACACTGAAGCTTTCTTT
.,TRBJ1-5,TRBV20-1,TRBD1,12,CCATWDRGNQHF,TGCTGTGCTACCTGGGACAGGGGGAACCAGCATTTT
.,TRBJ2-2,TRBV13,TRBD1,14,CASRADRAPGELFF,TGTGCCAGCAGAGCGGACAGGGCTCCCGGGGAGCTGTTTTTT
.,TRBJ1-5,TRBV28,TRBD1,18,CASISNRGLVIRNQPQHF,TGTGCCAGCATCTCAAACAGGGGGCTGGTAATAAGGAATCAGCCCCAGCATTTT
few,TRBJ2-5,TRBV7-2,.,13,CASSSWGYRAQYF,TGTGCCAGCAGCTCATGGGGGTACCGGGCCCAGTACTTC